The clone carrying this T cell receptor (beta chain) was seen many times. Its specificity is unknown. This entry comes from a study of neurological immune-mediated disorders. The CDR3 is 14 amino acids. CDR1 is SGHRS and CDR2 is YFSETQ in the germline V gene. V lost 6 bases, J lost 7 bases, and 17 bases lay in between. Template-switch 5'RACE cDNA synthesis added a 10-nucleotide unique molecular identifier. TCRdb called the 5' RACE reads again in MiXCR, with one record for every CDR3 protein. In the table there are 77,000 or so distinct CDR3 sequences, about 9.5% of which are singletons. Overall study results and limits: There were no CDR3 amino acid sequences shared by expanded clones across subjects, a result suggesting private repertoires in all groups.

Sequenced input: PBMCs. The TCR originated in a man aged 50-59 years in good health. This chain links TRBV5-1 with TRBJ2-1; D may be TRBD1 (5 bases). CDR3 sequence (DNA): TGCGCCAGCATTGGGGCGCCCCCCGGTAATGAGCAGTTCTTC. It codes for CASIGAPPGNEQFF.